This T cell receptor (beta chain) was recorded in a study of cytomegalovirus exposure and HLA in healthy donors. Use of 60 Vbeta and 13 Jbeta primers characterized the PCR. TCRdb keeps only in-frame clones here, not all; method: immunoSEQ multiplex PCR. The repertoire includes about 200,000 clones, around 87% of them detected once, and 1.5% to 2% sits in the top ten. CDR3 size: 14 residues. With 3 bases removed from V and 10 bases from J, the gap between germline ends came to 17 bases. In germline, CDR1 is SNHLY, CDR2 FYNNEI. The sequence was obtained from a woman under 30 in good health and CMV-seronegative. The specimen was PBMCs. The V and J genes are TRBV2 and TRBJ2-3, with TRBD2 as a possible D gene (7 bases). The CDR3 DNA sequence: TGTGCCAGCAGTGAGACAGGTGTTGGGGGGGCGCAGTATTTT. The encoded protein is CASSETGVGGAQYF.